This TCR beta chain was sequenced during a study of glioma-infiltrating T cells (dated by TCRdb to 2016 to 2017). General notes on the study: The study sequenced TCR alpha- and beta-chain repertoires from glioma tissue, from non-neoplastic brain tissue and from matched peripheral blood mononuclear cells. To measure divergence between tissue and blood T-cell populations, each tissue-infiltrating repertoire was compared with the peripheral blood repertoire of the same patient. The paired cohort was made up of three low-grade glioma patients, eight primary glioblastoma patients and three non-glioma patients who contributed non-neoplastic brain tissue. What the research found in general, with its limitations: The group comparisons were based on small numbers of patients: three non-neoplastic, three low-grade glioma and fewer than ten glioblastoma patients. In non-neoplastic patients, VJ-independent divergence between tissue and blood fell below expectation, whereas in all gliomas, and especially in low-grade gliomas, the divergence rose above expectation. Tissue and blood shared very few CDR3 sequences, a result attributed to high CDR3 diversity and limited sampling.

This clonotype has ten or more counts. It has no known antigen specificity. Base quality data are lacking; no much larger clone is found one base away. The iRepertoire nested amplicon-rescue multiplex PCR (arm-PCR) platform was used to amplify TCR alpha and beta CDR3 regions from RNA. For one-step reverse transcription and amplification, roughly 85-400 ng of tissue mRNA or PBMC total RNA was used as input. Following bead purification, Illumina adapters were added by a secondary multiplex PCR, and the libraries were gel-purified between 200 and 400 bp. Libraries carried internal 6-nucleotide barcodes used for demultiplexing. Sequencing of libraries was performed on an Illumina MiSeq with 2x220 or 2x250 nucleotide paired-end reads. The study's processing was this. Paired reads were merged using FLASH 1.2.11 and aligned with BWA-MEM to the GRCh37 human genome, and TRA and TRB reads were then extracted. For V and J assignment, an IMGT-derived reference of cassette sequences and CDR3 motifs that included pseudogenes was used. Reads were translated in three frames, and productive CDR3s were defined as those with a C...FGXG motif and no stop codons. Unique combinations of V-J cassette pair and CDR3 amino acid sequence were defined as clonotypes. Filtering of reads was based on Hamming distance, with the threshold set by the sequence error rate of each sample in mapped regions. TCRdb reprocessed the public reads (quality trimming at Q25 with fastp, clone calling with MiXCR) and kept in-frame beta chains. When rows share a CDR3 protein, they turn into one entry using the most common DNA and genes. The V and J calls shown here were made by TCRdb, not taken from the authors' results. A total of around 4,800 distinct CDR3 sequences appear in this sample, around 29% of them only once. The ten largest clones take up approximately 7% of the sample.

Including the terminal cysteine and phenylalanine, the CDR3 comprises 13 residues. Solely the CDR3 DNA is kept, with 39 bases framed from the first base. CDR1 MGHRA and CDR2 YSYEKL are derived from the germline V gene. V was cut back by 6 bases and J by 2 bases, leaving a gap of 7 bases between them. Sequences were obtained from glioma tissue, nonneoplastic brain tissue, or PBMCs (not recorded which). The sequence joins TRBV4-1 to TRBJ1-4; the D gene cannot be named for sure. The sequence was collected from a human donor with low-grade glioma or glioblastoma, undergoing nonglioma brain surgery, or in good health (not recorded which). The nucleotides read TGCGCCAGCAGGACTTGGACTAATGAAAAACTGTTTTTT. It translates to CASRTWTNEKLFF.